Below, 23 T cell receptor beta chains from the same sample are listed, as sequenced in a study of T-cell memory formation after mild COVID-19. TCRdb called the 5' RACE reads again in MiXCR, with one record for every CDR3 protein. The sample holds about 350,000 distinct CDR3 sequences, roughly 15% seen once. What was sequenced was PBMCs or a T cell subset sorted from them (not recorded which). The receptor set was obtained from a man between 18 and 35 years old who had mild COVID-19 (a few samples of this study predate the infection). Cell type and time point are not known.

This clonotype showed up just a few times. The chain uses TRBV5-1 and TRBJ1-1; no reliable D call. V shed 4 bases and J shed 1 base, with 11 bases lying between them. In germline, CDR1 is SGHRS, CDR2 YFSETQ. The CDR3 has 14 amino acids. CDR3 coding DNA: TGCGCCAGCAGCCCATTTGACGGGAACACTGAAGCTTTCTTT. Residues: CASSPFDGNTEAFF.

This chain connects TRBV7-2 to TRBJ2-1; 14 bases agree with TRBD2. The V segment lost 5 bases and the J segment 5 bases; nucleotides outside the gene matches: 14. Germline loops: CDR1 SGHTA, CDR2 FQGNSA. This CDR3 is 19 amino acids long. The CDR3 is CASSPKHPGLAGANNEQFF. The CDR3 DNA is TGTGCCAGCAGCCCGAAACATCCGGGACTAGCGGGGGCAAACAATGAGCAGTTCTTC.

The rearrangement uses TRBV15 and TRBJ1-1, with D unresolved. The CDR3 runs 12 residues. V lost 5 bases and J lost 11, with 15 bases in between. Germline values: CDR1 LNHNV, CDR2 YYDKDF (reference sequence). The CDR3 protein is CATSSIILGAFF. The DNA of the CDR3 is TGTGCCACCAGCTCCATCATCCTGGGGGCTTTCTTT.

This clonotype was observed at least ten times. The gene calls are TRBV18 and TRBJ2-7; D possibly matches TRBD1 or TRBD2 (5 bases each). Germline V gives CDR1 KGHSH, CDR2 LQKENI. The germline V and J ends were trimmed by 6 bases and 0 bases, with 15 bases remaining between them. The CDR3 has 15 amino acids. CDR3 nucleotide sequence: TGTGCCAGCTCCCGGGCCCCAGGGAGCTCCTACGAGCAGTACGTC. It specifies CASSRAPGSSYEQYV.

This clonotype has more than one count but fewer than ten. The chain has TRBV5-6 and TRBJ2-3; the D gene could be TRBD1 or TRBD2 (6 bases each). With 5 bases removed from V and 0 bases from J, the gap between germline ends came to 13 bases. Germline V CDR1 and CDR2: SGHDT, YYEEEE. The CDR3 loop spans 15 amino acids. CDR3 amino acids: CASRPRGRSTDTQYF. CDR3 in DNA: TGTGCCAGCAGGCCCCGGGGGCGGAGCACAGATACGCAGTATTTT.

The CDR3 bases are TGCGCCAGCAGCCAAGTGGGAGGGGGCTTGGTCCAGGTGACCCAGTACTTC. Translation gives CASSQVGGGLVQVTQYF. The chain recombines TRBV4-1 with TRBJ2-5; D tentatively reads TRBD1 or TRBD2 (7 bases each). V was clipped by 1 base and J by 7 bases, with 22 bases between them. This CDR3 is 17 amino acids long. Germline-derived CDR1 and CDR2 are MGHRA and YSYEKL.

This chain uses TRBV9 with TRBJ2-5; TRBD1 might be the D (6 bases). This CDR3 has 14 amino acids. Trimming cost V 4 bases and J 0 bases, with 10 bases left between them. The germline V gene encodes CDR1 SGDLS and CDR2 YYNGEE. Written as DNA, the CDR3 is TGTGCCAGCAGCCTGGGACAACACCAAGAGACCCAGTACTTC. Protein sequence: CASSLGQHQETQYF. Drawing the rest from reference TRBV9 and TRBJ2-5, the complete variable domain is DSGVTQTPKHLITATGQRVTLRCSPRSGDLSVYWYQQSLDQGLQFLIQYYNGEERAKGNILERFSAQQFPDLHSELNLSSLELGDSALYFCASSLGQHQETQYFGPGTRLLVL.

In its sample, this clonotype was seen a few times. The chain is built from TRBV5-1 and TRBJ2-3; 9 bases align to TRBD2. From germline, CDR1 is SGHRS and CDR2 YFSETQ. V lost 3 bases to trimming and J lost 5 bases; unmatched junction nucleotides: 10. The CDR3 runs to 16 residues. For the CDR3, the DNA is TGCGCCAGCAGCTCATTTGGCGGGGGGGCCCTAGATACGCAGTATTTT. Translation: CASSSFGGGALDTQYF.

This clonotype was detected ten times or more. The V gene is TRBV3-1, the J gene TRBJ2-5; perhaps TRBD2 as D (6 bases). Germline lookup yields CDR1 LGHDT and CDR2 YNNKEL (reference sequence). The length of the CDR3 is 14 residues. The V end lost 2 bases, the J end lost 6 bases, and 13 bases lay between the germline ends. CDR3 DNA sequence: TGTGCCAGCAGCCAATGGTTTGGAGGGCAGACCCAGTACTTC. This sequence encodes CASSQWFGGQTQYF.

J is TRBJ2-7 and V is TRBV20-1; the match to TRBD1 covers 7 bases. The ends lost 2 bases at V and 4 bases at J; junction bases unmatched: 8. The CDR3 sequence is 14 residues long. CDR1 and CDR2 (germline): DFQATT, SNEGSKA (reference sequence). In DNA, the CDR3 is TGCAGTGCTAGACCCCGGGACAGATCGTACGAGCAGTACTTC. As protein: CSARPRDRSYEQYF.

The chain couples TRBV6-2 or TRBV6-3 to TRBJ1-1, with a possible D match to TRBD1 (6 bases). Between the trimmed V and J ends, which lost 5 bases and 5 bases, there was a span of 15 bases. The CDR3 has 14 residues. Germline CDR1 MNHEY, CDR2 SVGEGT. In nucleotides, the CDR3 is TGTGCCAGCAGTGGGGGCAGGGCGAGGACTGAAGCTTTCTTT. Amino acids: CASSGGRARTEAFF.

In its sample, this clonotype was seen many times. V and J are TRBV7-9 and TRBJ1-5; D gene uncertain. The V gene's germline CDR1 is SEHNR and CDR2 FQNEAQ (reference sequence). The V end lost 0 bases, the J end lost 1 base, and 4 bases lay between the germline ends. This CDR3 has 14 amino acids. As DNA, the CDR3 is TGTGCCAGCAGCTTAGCGGGAAGCAATCAGCCCCAGCATTTT. This codes for CASSLAGSNQPQHF.

This clonotype was observed at least ten times. The CDR3 protein is CASSLNRGNQPQHF. Written as DNA, the CDR3 is TGTGCCAGCAGCTTAAACAGGGGTAATCAGCCCCAGCATTTT. V is TRBV7-8 and J is TRBJ1-5, with 7 bases lining up with TRBD1. V trimming: 2 bases; J trimming: 4 bases; junction bases outside the gene matches: 2. The CDR3 is 14 amino acids. In germline, CDR1 is SGHVS, CDR2 FQNEAQ.

This clonotype was observed many times. The CDR3 here is CASSPLATGGETQYF. The CDR3 DNA is TGTGCCAGCAGCCCCCTTGCTACAGGGGGGGAGACCCAGTACTTC. The gene calls are TRBV7-2 and TRBJ2-5; 8 bases match TRBD1. V was pared by 5 bases and J by 5 bases, with 10 bases of the junction left unmatched. CDR3 length: 15 amino acids. Germline CDR1 reads SGHTA; CDR2 reads FQGNSA.

This clonotype was seen at least ten times. The V and J genes are TRBV6-5 and TRBJ2-7; unclear D gene. Germline loops: CDR1 MNHEY, CDR2 SVGAGI. V lost 6 bases and J 5 bases, leaving 14 bases between the germline ends. The CDR3 runs 13 residues. CDR3 region: CASSKTPNDEQYV. CDR3 in DNA: TGTGCCAGCAGCAAAACCCCCAACGACGAGCAGTACGTC.

J is TRBJ2-1 and V is TRBV7-2, with D possibly being TRBD2 (5 bases). V lost 4 bases and J lost 3, with 7 bases in between. The CDR3 totals 13 residues. CDR1 is SGHTA and CDR2 is FQGNSA in the germline V gene. CDR3 residues: CASSYRDYNEQFF. For the CDR3, the DNA is TGTGCCAGCAGCTATCGGGACTACAATGAGCAGTTCTTC.

This clonotype was picked up many times. The rearrangement joins TRBV7-2 to TRBJ2-1; TRBD2 matches 8 bases. CDR1 and CDR2 (germline): SGHTA, FQGNSA. V lost 5 bases to trimming and J lost 5 bases; unmatched junction nucleotides: 8. The CDR3 loop spans 15 amino acids. The CDR3 sequence: CASSPRVRGDNEQFF. The CDR3 DNA follows: TGTGCCAGCAGCCCCCGGGTGCGGGGGGACAATGAGCAGTTCTTC.

This clonotype was detected a few times. The chain is built from TRBV5-1 and TRBJ1-5; the D is unclear. Trimming shortened V by 4 bases and J by 5 bases, and 10 bases separated the two germline ends. CDR1 SGHRS and CDR2 YFSETQ come from the germline V gene. This CDR3 comprises 13 residues. Here the CDR3 DNA reads TGCGCCAGCAGCCCCGAGATCGATCAGCCCCAGCATTTT. It encodes CASSPEIDQPQHF.

This clonotype has more than one count but fewer than ten. The V call is TRBV5-1, the J call TRBJ2-1; D ambiguous. The CDR3 has 14 amino acids. Germline V gene sequence: CDR1 SGHRS, CDR2 YFSETQ. V was clipped by 0 bases and J by 3 bases, with 7 bases between them. The CDR3 nucleotides are TGCGCCAGCAGCTTGGGACGGGTCTACAATGAGCAGTTCTTC. Translation gives CASSLGRVYNEQFF.

The chain is built from TRBV2 and TRBJ2-7; TRBD2 might be the D (5 bases). V was cut by 7 bases and J by 3 bases, with 16 bases left in between. Germline V gene lookup returns CDR1 SNHLY and CDR2 FYNNEI. CDR3 length: 14 amino acids. For the CDR3, the DNA is TGTGCCAGCACCGAAGGCGACTACCGCTACGAGCAGTACTTC. This encodes CASTEGDYRYEQYF.

The chain recombines TRBV7-9 with TRBJ1-1; 9 bases fit TRBD1. The CDR3 runs 15 residues. V trimming: 7 bases; J trimming: 1 base; junction bases outside the gene matches: 7. The germline V gene encodes CDR1 SEHNR and CDR2 FQNEAQ (reference sequence). The CDR3 coding sequence is TGTGCCAGCACCGAACAGGGGGCTAGGAACACTGAAGCTTTCTTT. Protein sequence: CASTEQGARNTEAFF.

The chain is built from TRBV7-6 and TRBJ1-5; D is uncertain. Per the germline V gene, CDR1 is SGHVS and CDR2 is FNYEAQ. Trimming left V 2 bases short and J 6 bases short, with 8 bases between. The CDR3 is made up of 13 amino acids. CDR3 loop: CASSLNQVQPQHF. The CDR3 coding sequence is TGTGCCAGCAGCTTAAATCAGGTTCAGCCCCAGCATTTT.

This clonotype was observed a handful of times. The rearrangement uses TRBV2 and TRBJ2-7; 7 nucleotides align to TRBD2. Germline V lookup: CDR1 SNHLY, CDR2 FYNNEI. There are 14 residues in the CDR3. The junction had 3 bases not matched to a gene; V was cut back by 4 bases and J by 0 bases. The CDR3 bases are TGTGCCAGCAGTGGGCGCGGGAGCTCCTACGAGCAGTACGTC. Protein sequence: CASSGRGSSYEQYV.